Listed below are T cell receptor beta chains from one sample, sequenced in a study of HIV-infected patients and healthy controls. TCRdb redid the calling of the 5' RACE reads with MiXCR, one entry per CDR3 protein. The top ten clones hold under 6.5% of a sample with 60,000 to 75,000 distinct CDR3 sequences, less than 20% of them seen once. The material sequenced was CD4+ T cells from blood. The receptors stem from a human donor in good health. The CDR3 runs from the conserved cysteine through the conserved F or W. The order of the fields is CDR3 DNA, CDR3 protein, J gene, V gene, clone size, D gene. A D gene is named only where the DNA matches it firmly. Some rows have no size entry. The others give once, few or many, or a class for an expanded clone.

CDR3nt: TGTGCCTGGAGTTTGAATAACTATGGCTACACCTTC
CDR3aa: CAWSLNNYGYTF
j_gene: TRBJ1-2
v_gene: TRBV30
abundance: .
d_gene: .

CDR3nt: TGTGCCACCAGTGATTTCCGAAGTAGCGGGAGTGGAGATACGCAGTATTTT
CDR3aa: CATSDFRSSGSGDTQYF
j_gene: TRBJ2-3
v_gene: TRBV24-1
abundance: .
d_gene: TRBD2

CDR3nt: TGTGCCAGCAGAGGGGCCAATGGGGGCACTGAAGCTTTCTTT
CDR3aa: CASRGANGGTEAFF
j_gene: TRBJ1-1
v_gene: TRBV2
abundance: few
d_gene: .

CDR3nt: TGTGCCAGCAGCTTGAGGACAGGGGGACTCACAGATACGCAGTATTTT
CDR3aa: CASSLRTGGLTDTQYF
j_gene: TRBJ2-3
v_gene: TRBV5-6
abundance: few
d_gene: TRBD1

CDR3nt: TGCGCCAGCAGCCTGACGACAGGGGTTTACGTTGATACGCAGTATTTT
CDR3aa: CASSLTTGVYVDTQYF
j_gene: TRBJ2-3
v_gene: TRBV5-1
abundance: .
d_gene: TRBD1

CDR3nt: TGCAGTGCCCGAGGACAGGAATATAGACGGCGCGAGACCCAGTACTTC
CDR3aa: CSARGQEYRRRETQYF
j_gene: TRBJ2-5
v_gene: TRBV20-1
abundance: .
d_gene: TRBD1

CDR3nt: TGTGCCAGCCTCTCCTGGGGGGGGGACACAGATACGCAGTATTTT
CDR3aa: CASLSWGGDTDTQYF
j_gene: TRBJ2-3
v_gene: TRBV12-3/TRBV12-4
abundance: .
d_gene: TRBD2

CDR3nt: TGTGCCAGCAGCTTTTCCCAGGGCGAGCAGTACTTC
CDR3aa: CASSFSQGEQYF
j_gene: TRBJ2-7
v_gene: TRBV7-2
abundance: .
d_gene: .

CDR3nt: TGTGCCAGCAGCTTAATGGACACCACTGAAGCTTTCTTT
CDR3aa: CASSLMDTTEAFF
j_gene: TRBJ1-1
v_gene: TRBV7-9
abundance: few
d_gene: .

CDR3nt: TGTGCCAGCAGTTCCGGACTAGCGGCATCGGAGACCCAGTACTTC
CDR3aa: CASSSGLAASETQYF
j_gene: TRBJ2-5
v_gene: TRBV6-2/TRBV6-3
abundance: few
d_gene: TRBD2

CDR3nt: TGTGCCAGCAGCTTCCGGGGGGGCCTCTACGAGCAGTACTTC
CDR3aa: CASSFRGGLYEQYF
j_gene: TRBJ2-7
v_gene: TRBV7-9
abundance: .
d_gene: TRBD2

CDR3nt: TGCGCCAGCAGAAACCAGAACACTGAAGCTTTCTTT
CDR3aa: CASRNQNTEAFF
j_gene: TRBJ1-1
v_gene: TRBV5-1
abundance: .
d_gene: .

CDR3nt: TGTGCCTGGGATTTTCAGGACAGGTTGGGGGAAAAACTGTTTTTT
CDR3aa: CAWDFQDRLGEKLFF
j_gene: TRBJ1-4
v_gene: TRBV30
abundance: .
d_gene: TRBD1

CDR3nt: TGTGCCAGCATTCGGACACTCAATTCCGAAGCTTTCTTT
CDR3aa: CASIRTLNSEAFF
j_gene: TRBJ1-1
v_gene: TRBV6-2/TRBV6-3
abundance: many
d_gene: .

CDR3nt: TGTGCCAGCCACGGGGGGAATCAGCCCCAGCATTTT
CDR3aa: CASHGGNQPQHF
j_gene: TRBJ1-5
v_gene: TRBV6-6
abundance: .
d_gene: .

CDR3nt: TGTGCCAGCTCAGCGGACAGAAAGAACACTGAAGCTTTCTTT
CDR3aa: CASSADRKNTEAFF
j_gene: TRBJ1-1
v_gene: TRBV18
abundance: many
d_gene: .

CDR3nt: TGTGCCAGCAGTCAAGGACTAGCGGGGGGGATAGATACGCAGTATTTT
CDR3aa: CASSQGLAGGIDTQYF
j_gene: TRBJ2-3
v_gene: TRBV6-5
abundance: many
d_gene: TRBD2

CDR3nt: TGTGCCAGCAGTGAATATTGGGCAGAAACTGAAGCTTTCTTT
CDR3aa: CASSEYWAETEAFF
j_gene: TRBJ1-1
v_gene: TRBV25-1
abundance: few
d_gene: .

CDR3nt: TGTGCCAGTAGTATGTCGACTAGCGGGGTCTACAATGAGCAGTTCTTC
CDR3aa: CASSMSTSGVYNEQFF
j_gene: TRBJ2-1
v_gene: TRBV19
abundance: .
d_gene: TRBD2

CDR3nt: TGCAGTGCTAGGGAGGGAAGCAATCAGCCCCAGCATTTT
CDR3aa: CSAREGSNQPQHF
j_gene: TRBJ1-5
v_gene: TRBV20-1
abundance: many
d_gene: .

CDR3nt: TGTGCCAGTAGTATGAGTAGCGGGAAAGGCACAGATACGCAGTATTTT
CDR3aa: CASSMSSGKGTDTQYF
j_gene: TRBJ2-3
v_gene: TRBV19
abundance: few
d_gene: TRBD2

CDR3nt: TGTGCCAGCAGCTTTCCGGGTCCTAATCAGCCCCAGCATTTT
CDR3aa: CASSFPGPNQPQHF
j_gene: TRBJ1-5
v_gene: TRBV5-6
abundance: .
d_gene: .

CDR3nt: TGTGCCACCCAACTTCGGACAGGGTCAAACTCCTACGAGCAGTACTTC
CDR3aa: CATQLRTGSNSYEQYF
j_gene: TRBJ2-7
v_gene: TRBV19
abundance: .
d_gene: TRBD1

CDR3nt: TGTGCCAGCAGGGGTCCGTTGGGTGCGGGAGCAGGTACCGGGGAGCTGTTTTTT
CDR3aa: CASRGPLGAGAGTGELFF
j_gene: TRBJ2-2
v_gene: TRBV4-2
abundance: .
d_gene: TRBD2

CDR3nt: TGCAGTGCTAGAGACTGGAGGCAAACAGACACAGATACGCAGTATTTT
CDR3aa: CSARDWRQTDTDTQYF
j_gene: TRBJ2-3
v_gene: TRBV20-1
abundance: .
d_gene: .

CDR3nt: TGTGCCAGCAGCTTACAGGGGGGGCTAGCGGGAGAGAATGAGCAGTTCTTC
CDR3aa: CASSLQGGLAGENEQFF
j_gene: TRBJ2-1
v_gene: TRBV7-3
abundance: few
d_gene: TRBD2

CDR3nt: TGTGCCAGCAGCTCCCGGGCTAAGCAGTACTTC
CDR3aa: CASSSRAKQYF
j_gene: TRBJ2-7
v_gene: TRBV7-8
abundance: .
d_gene: .

CDR3nt: TGTGCCAGCTCAACGGACAGACCGAACACCGGGGAGCTGTTTTTT
CDR3aa: CASSTDRPNTGELFF
j_gene: TRBJ2-2
v_gene: TRBV18
abundance: many
d_gene: .

CDR3nt: TGTGCCAGCAGACCCCTTCCGGGCGTGAACACTGAAGCTTTCTTT
CDR3aa: CASRPLPGVNTEAFF
j_gene: TRBJ1-1
v_gene: TRBV28
abundance: .
d_gene: .

CDR3nt: TGTGCCGAAAAACTGGGGACTAGCGGGAACAGCTCCTACAATGAGCAGTTCTTC
CDR3aa: CAEKLGTSGNSSYNEQFF
j_gene: TRBJ2-1
v_gene: TRBV21-1
abundance: .
d_gene: .

CDR3nt: TGTGCCAGCAGCCCAGGGACAGTCCGCGAGCAGTACTTC
CDR3aa: CASSPGTVREQYF
j_gene: TRBJ2-7
v_gene: TRBV5-5
abundance: few
d_gene: TRBD1

CDR3nt: TGTGCCAGCTCACCGCAGACTAGCGCGAACCAAGAGACCCAGTACTTC
CDR3aa: CASSPQTSANQETQYF
j_gene: TRBJ2-5
v_gene: TRBV18
abundance: .
d_gene: TRBD2

CDR3nt: TGTGCCACCAGTGACTCGACAGGGGCGAACACCGGGGAGCTGTTTTTT
CDR3aa: CATSDSTGANTGELFF
j_gene: TRBJ2-2
v_gene: TRBV24-1
abundance: few
d_gene: TRBD1

CDR3nt: TGCAGTGCTAGAGATAGCGGGGTCCGGTGGCCTACGCAGTATTTT
CDR3aa: CSARDSGVRWPTQYF
j_gene: TRBJ2-3
v_gene: TRBV20-1
abundance: few
d_gene: TRBD2

CDR3nt: TGTGCCAGCAGTTTAGTCGGATATGGCTACACCTTC
CDR3aa: CASSLVGYGYTF
j_gene: TRBJ1-2
v_gene: TRBV28
abundance: .
d_gene: .

CDR3nt: TGCGCCAGCAGCCACGACCGCCTGGAGCAGTTCTTC
CDR3aa: CASSHDRLEQFF
j_gene: TRBJ2-1
v_gene: TRBV4-1
abundance: .
d_gene: .

CDR3nt: TGCAGTGCACTAGCGGGAGGGCTCTACGAGCAGTACTTC
CDR3aa: CSALAGGLYEQYF
j_gene: TRBJ2-7
v_gene: TRBV20-1
abundance: many
d_gene: TRBD2

CDR3nt: TGTGCTAGTGGCAGGGACTCCCGGGGGGAGACCCAGTACTTC
CDR3aa: CASGRDSRGETQYF
j_gene: TRBJ2-5
v_gene: TRBV12-5
abundance: .
d_gene: .

CDR3nt: TGTGCCAGCAGCCGACGGACTAGCGGGGGAGGAATTTCAGATACGCAGTATTTT
CDR3aa: CASSRRTSGGGISDTQYF
j_gene: TRBJ2-3
v_gene: TRBV7-3
abundance: few
d_gene: TRBD2

CDR3nt: TGTGCCAGCAGTTTTTATAATCGGGGTTTCTTT
CDR3aa: CASSFYNRGFF
j_gene: TRBJ1-1
v_gene: TRBV28
abundance: many
d_gene: .

CDR3nt: TGTGCCAGCAGCAAAACAAGTGCCTATGGCTACACCTTC
CDR3aa: CASSKTSAYGYTF
j_gene: TRBJ1-2
v_gene: TRBV7-3
abundance: few
d_gene: .

CDR3nt: TGTGCCAGCAGCAAATGTCTTACGGGACCCCATTTCTTC
CDR3aa: CASSKCLTGPHFF
j_gene: TRBJ2-7
v_gene: TRBV21-1
abundance: .
d_gene: .

CDR3nt: TGTGCCAGCTCACCACCGGGACTAGCGGCAAAACAGGAGCAGTACTTC
CDR3aa: CASSPPGLAAKQEQYF
j_gene: TRBJ2-7
v_gene: TRBV18
abundance: once
d_gene: TRBD2

CDR3nt: TGCAGTGCCGGAGGGCGGGAGGGGGTCTACAATGAGCAGTTCTTC
CDR3aa: CSAGGREGVYNEQFF
j_gene: TRBJ2-1
v_gene: TRBV20-1
abundance: .
d_gene: TRBD2

CDR3nt: TGTGCCAGCAGTTTGGGCAGCTATGGCTACACCTTC
CDR3aa: CASSLGSYGYTF
j_gene: TRBJ1-2
v_gene: TRBV12-3/TRBV12-4
abundance: few
d_gene: .

CDR3nt: TGTGCCAGCAGCTTGGCCGCAGACATACCTGAAAAACTGTTTTTT
CDR3aa: CASSLAADIPEKLFF
j_gene: TRBJ1-4
v_gene: TRBV5-5
abundance: many
d_gene: .

CDR3nt: TGTGCCAGCAGCACGGACAGGGATGGAAAACTGTTTTTT
CDR3aa: CASSTDRDGKLFF
j_gene: TRBJ1-4
v_gene: TRBV7-2
abundance: few
d_gene: TRBD1

CDR3nt: TGCAGTGCCGTGGAAGGCAGCACCATATATTTT
CDR3aa: CSAVEGSTIYF
j_gene: TRBJ1-3
v_gene: TRBV20-1
abundance: many
d_gene: .

CDR3nt: TGTGCCAGCAGCTTAATCCCGACAGGGACGGGGCACAATGAGCAGTTCTTC
CDR3aa: CASSLIPTGTGHNEQFF
j_gene: TRBJ2-1
v_gene: TRBV7-3
abundance: few
d_gene: TRBD1

CDR3nt: TGTGCCAGCAGTGAATTGCGGGGGGGGCAGTATTTT
CDR3aa: CASSELRGGQYF
j_gene: TRBJ2-3
v_gene: TRBV25-1
abundance: .
d_gene: TRBD2

CDR3nt: TGTGCCAGCAGGAAGGGACCGAACACTGAAGCTTTCTTT
CDR3aa: CASRKGPNTEAFF
j_gene: TRBJ1-1
v_gene: TRBV7-3
abundance: many
d_gene: .

CDR3nt: TGTGCCAGCAGTGAAGGGGGGCGGTACGAGCAGTACTTC
CDR3aa: CASSEGGRYEQYF
j_gene: TRBJ2-7
v_gene: TRBV6-1
abundance: .
d_gene: .